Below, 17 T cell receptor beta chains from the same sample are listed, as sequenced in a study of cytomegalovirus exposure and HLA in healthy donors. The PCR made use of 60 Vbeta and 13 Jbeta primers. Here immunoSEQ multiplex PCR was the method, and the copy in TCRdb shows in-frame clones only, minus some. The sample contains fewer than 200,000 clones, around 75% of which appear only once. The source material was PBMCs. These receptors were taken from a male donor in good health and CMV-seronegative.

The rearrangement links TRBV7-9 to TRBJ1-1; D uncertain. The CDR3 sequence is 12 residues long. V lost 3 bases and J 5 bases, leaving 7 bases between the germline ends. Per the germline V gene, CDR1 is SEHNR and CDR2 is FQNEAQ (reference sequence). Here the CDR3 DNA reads TGTGCCAGCAGCTTTCGGGAAACTGAAGCTTTCTTT. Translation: CASSFRETEAFF.

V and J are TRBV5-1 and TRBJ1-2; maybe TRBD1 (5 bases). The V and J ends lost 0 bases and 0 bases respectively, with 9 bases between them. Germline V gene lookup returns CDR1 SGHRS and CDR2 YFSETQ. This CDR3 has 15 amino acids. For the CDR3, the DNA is TGCGCCAGCAGCTTGGATCCAGGGTCTAACTATGGCTACACCTTC. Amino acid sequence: CASSLDPGSNYGYTF.

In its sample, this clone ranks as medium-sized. The CDR3 spells CASSDPEQKRETQYF. The DNA of the CDR3 is TGTGCCAGCAGCGACCCAGAACAGAAACGGGAGACCCAGTACTTC. J is TRBJ2-5 and V is TRBV7-9; D is unclear. Trimming took off 5 bases at V and 5 bases at J, with 18 bases between the two ends. Germline V gene sequence: CDR1 SEHNR, CDR2 FQNEAQ (reference sequence). The CDR3 totals 15 residues.

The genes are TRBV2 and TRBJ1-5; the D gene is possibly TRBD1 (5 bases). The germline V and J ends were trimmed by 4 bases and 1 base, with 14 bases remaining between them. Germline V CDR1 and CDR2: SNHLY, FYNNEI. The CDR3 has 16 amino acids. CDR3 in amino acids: CASSGRQGGSNQPQHF. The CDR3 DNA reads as TGTGCCAGCAGTGGAAGGCAGGGTGGGAGCAATCAGCCCCAGCATTTT.

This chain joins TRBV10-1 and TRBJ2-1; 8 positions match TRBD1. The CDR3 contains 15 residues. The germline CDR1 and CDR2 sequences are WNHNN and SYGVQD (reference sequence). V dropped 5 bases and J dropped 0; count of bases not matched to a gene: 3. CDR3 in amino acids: CASSTGTGSYNEQFF. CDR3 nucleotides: TGCGCCAGCAGTACCGGGACAGGCTCCTACAATGAGCAGTTCTTC.

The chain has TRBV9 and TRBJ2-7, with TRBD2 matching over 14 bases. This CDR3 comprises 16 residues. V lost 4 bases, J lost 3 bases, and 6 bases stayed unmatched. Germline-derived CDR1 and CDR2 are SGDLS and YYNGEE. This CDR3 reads CASSLSGLAGDYEQYF. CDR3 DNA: TGTGCCAGCAGCCTCTCGGGACTAGCGGGGGACTACGAGCAGTACTTC.

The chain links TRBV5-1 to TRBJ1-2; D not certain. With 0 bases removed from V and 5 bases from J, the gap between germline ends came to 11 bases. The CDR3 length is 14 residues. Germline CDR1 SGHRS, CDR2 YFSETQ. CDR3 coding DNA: TGCGCCAGCAGCTTGGATCTACAGCGGTATGGCTACACCTTC. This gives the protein CASSLDLQRYGYTF.

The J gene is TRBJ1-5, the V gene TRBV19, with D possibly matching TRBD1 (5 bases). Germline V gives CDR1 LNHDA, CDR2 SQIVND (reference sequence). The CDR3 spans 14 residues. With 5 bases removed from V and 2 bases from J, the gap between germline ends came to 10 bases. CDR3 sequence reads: CASSGGDGNQPQHF. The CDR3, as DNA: TGTGCCAGTAGTGGAGGGGACGGCAATCAGCCCCAGCATTTT.

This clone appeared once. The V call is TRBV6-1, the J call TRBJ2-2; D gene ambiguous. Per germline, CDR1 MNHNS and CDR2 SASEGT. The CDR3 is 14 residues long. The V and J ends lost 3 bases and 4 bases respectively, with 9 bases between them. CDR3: CASSDYLSTGELFF. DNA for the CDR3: TGTGCCAGCAGTGACTATTTATCCACCGGGGAGCTGTTTTTT.

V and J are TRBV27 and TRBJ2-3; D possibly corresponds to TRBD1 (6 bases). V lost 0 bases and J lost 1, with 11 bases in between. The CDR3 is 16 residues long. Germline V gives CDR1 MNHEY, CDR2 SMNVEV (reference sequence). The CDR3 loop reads CASSLSWGPGTDTQYF. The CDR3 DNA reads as TGTGCCAGCAGTTTATCATGGGGGCCGGGCACAGATACGCAGTATTTT.

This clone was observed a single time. In DNA, the CDR3 is TGTGCCAGCAGCCCCGACGGAGGGATCTATGGCTACACCTTC. Its protein product is CASSPDGGIYGYTF. The rearrangement links TRBV11-2 to TRBJ1-2; no clear D gene. Trimming stripped 5 bases from V and 4 bases from J, with 14 bases between. Germline loops: CDR1 SGHAT, CDR2 FQNNGV. This CDR3 is built from 14 residues. The full variable domain, in which reference TRBV11-2 and TRBJ1-2 provide the parts outside the CDR3, is EAGVAQSPRYKIIEKRQSVAFWCNPISGHATLYWYQQILGQGPKLLIQFQNNGVVDDSQLPKDRFSAERLKGVDSTLKIQPAKLEDSAVYLCASSPDGGIYGYTFGSGTRLTVV.

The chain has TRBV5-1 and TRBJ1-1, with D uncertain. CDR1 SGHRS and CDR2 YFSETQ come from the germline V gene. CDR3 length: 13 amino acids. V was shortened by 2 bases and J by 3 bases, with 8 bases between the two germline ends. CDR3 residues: CASSFAEYTEAFF. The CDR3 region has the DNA TGCGCCAGCAGCTTTGCGGAGTACACTGAAGCTTTCTTT.

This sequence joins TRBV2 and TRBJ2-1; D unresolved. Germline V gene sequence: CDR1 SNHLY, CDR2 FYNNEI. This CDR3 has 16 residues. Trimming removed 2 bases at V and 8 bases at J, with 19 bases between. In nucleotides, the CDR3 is TGTGCCAGCAGTGAAAACTCCCTCTCGCGGCGCGATGAGCAGTTCTTC. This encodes CASSENSLSRRDEQFF. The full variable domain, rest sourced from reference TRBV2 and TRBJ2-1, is EPEVTQTPSHQVTQMGQEVILRCVPISNHLYFYWYRQILGQKVEFLVSFYNNEISEKSEIFDDQFSVERPDGSNFTLKIRSTKLEDSAMYFCASSENSLSRRDEQFFGPGTRLTVL.

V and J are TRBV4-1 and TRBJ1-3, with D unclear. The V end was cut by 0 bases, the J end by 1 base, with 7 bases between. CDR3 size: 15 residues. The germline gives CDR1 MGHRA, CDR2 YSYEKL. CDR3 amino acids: CASSQDVLSGNTIYF. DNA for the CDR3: TGCGCCAGCAGCCAAGATGTTCTATCTGGAAACACCATATATTTT.

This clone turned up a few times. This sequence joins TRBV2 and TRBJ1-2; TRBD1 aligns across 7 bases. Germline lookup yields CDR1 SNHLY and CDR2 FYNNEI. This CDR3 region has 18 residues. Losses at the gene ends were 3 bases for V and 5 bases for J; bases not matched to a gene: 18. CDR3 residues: CASSDYNLQWTGRYGYTF. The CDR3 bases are TGTGCCAGCAGTGATTACAACCTCCAATGGACAGGCCGATATGGCTACACCTTC.

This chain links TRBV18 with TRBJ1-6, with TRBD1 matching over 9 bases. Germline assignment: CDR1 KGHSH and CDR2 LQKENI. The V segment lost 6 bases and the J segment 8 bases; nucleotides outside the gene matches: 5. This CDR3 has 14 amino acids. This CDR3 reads CASSQRQGDSPLHF. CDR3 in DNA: TGTGCCAGCTCCCAACGACAGGGGGATTCACCCCTCCACTTT.

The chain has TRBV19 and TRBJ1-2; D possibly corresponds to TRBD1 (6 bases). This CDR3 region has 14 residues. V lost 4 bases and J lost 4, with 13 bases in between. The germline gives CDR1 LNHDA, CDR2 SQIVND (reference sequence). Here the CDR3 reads CASSTQQGGYGYTF. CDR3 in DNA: TGTGCCAGTAGTACGCAACAGGGTGGCTATGGCTACACCTTC.